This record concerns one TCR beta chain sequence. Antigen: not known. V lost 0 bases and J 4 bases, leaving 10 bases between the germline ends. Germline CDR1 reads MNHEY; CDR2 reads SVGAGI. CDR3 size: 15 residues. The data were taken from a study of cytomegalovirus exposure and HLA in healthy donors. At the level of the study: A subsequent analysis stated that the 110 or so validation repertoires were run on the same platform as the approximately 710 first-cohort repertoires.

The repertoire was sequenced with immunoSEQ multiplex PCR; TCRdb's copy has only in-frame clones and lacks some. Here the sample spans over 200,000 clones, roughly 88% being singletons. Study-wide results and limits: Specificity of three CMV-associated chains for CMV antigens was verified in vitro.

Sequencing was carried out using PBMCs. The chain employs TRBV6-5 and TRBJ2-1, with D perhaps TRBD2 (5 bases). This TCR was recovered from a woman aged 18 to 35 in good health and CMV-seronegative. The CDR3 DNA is TGTGCCAGCAGTTACTCTTTTCGGACTTACAATGAGCAGTTCTTC. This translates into CASSYSFRTYNEQFF.